This section outlines one T cell receptor beta chain sequence together with its context. The specificity of this receptor is unknown. No base qualities exist here, and no much larger clone lies one base off it. From a lookup of the germline V gene (reference sequence), CDR1 and CDR2 are LNHDA and SQIVND. The CDR3 contains 16 residues, cysteine and phenylalanine counted. The kept DNA is CDR3 alone, 48 bases in frame from the first base. V lost 4 bases and J lost 0 bases; the stretch between them is 10 bases long. The sample is drawn from a study of T cells after yellow fever vaccination (dated by TCRdb to between 2018 and 2020). Regarding the research as a whole: The SMART-Seq v4 Ultra Low Input RNA kit was used to prepare libraries from fractions with low cell numbers. To track T-cell clones before and after primary and booster YFV17D yellow fever vaccination, bulk TCR alpha and beta repertoires were sequenced longitudinally. The cohort comprised two healthy male donors, one aged 18 to 29 and one aged 30 to 40 years. Blood was collected at multiple timepoints before and after primary and secondary immunization, and bulk PBMC replicates and cell subsets were isolated. Overall results and qualifications from the work: Compared with the primary T-cell response, the secondary T-cell response was weaker but faster, peaking on day 5 rather than day 15. FACS-sorted repertoires could contain abundant contaminating clonotypes from the bulk population, so computational filtering was required. Only a couple of donors were included in the study, so the extent to which the findings can be generalized is limited. A small share of clonotypes was detected in both CD4 and CD8 compartments, with the overlap likely arising from convergent recombination. Most clones expanded after primary vaccination (around 97% of CD4 and over 80% of CD8) were re-detected after the booster, suggesting that broad memory maintenance occurred.

The treatment or condition label of this sample denotes: live attenuated yellow fever vaccine strain. PBMCs were isolated from peripheral blood using a standard Ficoll-Paque protocol. Dynabeads CD4 and CD8 positive selection kits were used to isolate the CD4 and CD8 T-cell fractions. TriZol was used to extract RNA from bulk PBMCs, from CD4 and CD8 fractions, and from dextramer-positive and dextramer-negative fractions. Synthesis of TCR cDNA relied on 5'RACE template switching, a step that introduced a universal primer site along with unique molecular identifiers. cDNA synthesis was primed from both the TCR alpha and TCR beta constant segments. Libraries were amplified in two PCR steps, with sample barcodes and sequencing adapters added in the second step. Libraries were sequenced on Illumina HiSeq 2500 (2x100 bp) or NovaSeq (2x150 bp). The authors' analysis ran thus. MIGEC was used to demultiplex reads and collapse the reads into UMI consensus sequences, and MiXCR was used for V(D)J alignment. Clonotypes responding to the vaccine were identified with edgeR on replicate PBMC samples, with the criteria of FDR below 0.01 and a log2 fold change above 5 up to day 15. Each bulk clonotype was labeled CD4 or CD8 based on which sequenced repertoire, CD4 or CD8, contained the clonotype at higher abundance. TCRdb's own reprocessing of the public reads used fastp at Q25 and MiXCR and kept productive beta chains. Identical CDR3 proteins give one entry, which carries the most common genes and DNA. The V and J calls come from TCRdb's annotation, not from the publication. The sample records 150,000 to 200,000 distinct CDR3 sequences, around 7.3% of which are singletons. The ten largest make up 2.5% to 3% of the sample.

This receptor was taken from a man between 18 and 35 years old who received the YFV17D yellow fever vaccine. The V and J segments used are TRBV19 and TRBJ2-6; no D gene can be assigned with confidence. Specimen: CD4+ T cells sorted from PBMCs, collected around 5 days after the first yellow fever vaccination. The nucleotide sequence is given as TGTGCCAGTAGTAGCCGCCGGGCCTCTGGGGCCAACGTCCTGACTTTC. Its protein is CASSSRRASGANVLTF. Beyond the CDR3, the reference TRBV19 and TRBJ2-6 genes provide the residues; the full variable domain reads: DGGITQSPKYLFRKEGQNVTLSCEQNLNHDAMYWYRQDPGQGLRLIYYSQIVNDFQKGDIAEGYSVSREKKESFPLTVTSAQKNPTAFYLCASSSRRASGANVLTFGAGSRLTVL.